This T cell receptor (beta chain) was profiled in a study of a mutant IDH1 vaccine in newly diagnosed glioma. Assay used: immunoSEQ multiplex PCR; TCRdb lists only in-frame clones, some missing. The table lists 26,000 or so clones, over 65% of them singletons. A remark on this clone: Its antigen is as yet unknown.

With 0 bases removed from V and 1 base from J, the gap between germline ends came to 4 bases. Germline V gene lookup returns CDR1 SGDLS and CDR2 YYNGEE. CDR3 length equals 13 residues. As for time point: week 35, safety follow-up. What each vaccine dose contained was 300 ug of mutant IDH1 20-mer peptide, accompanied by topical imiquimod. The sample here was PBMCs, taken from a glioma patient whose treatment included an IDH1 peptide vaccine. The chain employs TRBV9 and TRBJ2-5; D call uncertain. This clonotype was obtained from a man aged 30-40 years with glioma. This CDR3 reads CASSVDVQETQYF. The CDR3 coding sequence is TGTGCCAGCAGCGTAGACGTCCAAGAGACCCAGTACTTC.